This paragraph reports one T cell receptor (beta chain). Its matching antigen is unknown. PBMCs had their origin in fresh peripheral blood (around 10 ml). The data derive from a study of Graves' ophthalmopathy and Graves' hyperthyroidism. Study results and limitations: In blood appeared most of the expanded thyroid clonotypes whose frequency exceeded 0.001.

The V and J ends lost 8 bases and 4 bases, in that order; junction bases with no gene match: 9. Germline CDR1 and CDR2: SQVTM and ANQGSEA. CDR3 length equals 13 residues. From RNA, the CDR3 regions of TCR beta chains were amplified and sequenced. HTBI primers were employed in first-round RT-PCR, then a second-round multiplex PCR followed. From the multiplex PCR reads, TCRdb called clonotypes with MiXCR, one entry per CDR3 protein. The repertoire holds around 670,000 distinct CDR3 sequences, with roughly 40% as singletons. The clonotype was recovered from an adult man with Graves' ophthalmopathy. What was sequenced was peripheral blood. V is TRBV29-1 and J is TRBJ1-2; 8 nucleotides agree with TRBD1. Here the CDR3 reads CSSRTGQGYGYTF. The CDR3 DNA reads TGCAGCTCCAGGACCGGACAGGGCTATGGCTACACCTTC.